This TCR beta chain was sequenced in a study of PD-1 blockade in classical Hodgkin lymphoma. Study-wide results and caveats: Significant TCR diversity gains by C4D1 occurred in CD4+ but not CD8+ cells.

Concerning this clone itself: Its antigen remains unidentified.

The CDR3 covers 13 residues. V lost 2 bases to trimming and J lost 2 bases, with 4 bases between them. CDR1 and CDR2 (germline): MNHEY, SMNVEV (reference sequence). Sequencing was performed with immunoSEQ multiplex PCR; in TCRdb, only in-frame clones are kept and a portion is missing. The table lists around 6,000 clones, around 73% of them singletons. As for time point: cycle 4 day 1 (C4D1), after about 6 weeks of nivolumab. Autologous stem cell transplantation was followed by relapse in every patient, and brentuximab vedotin exposure varied. Isolated CD8+ T cells were derived from thawed PBMCs through magnetic negative selection.

The input for sequencing was CD8+ T cells from blood, taken before the fourth cycle of nivolumab. The chain employs TRBV27 and TRBJ2-1; D uncertain. The source is a human donor with classical Hodgkin lymphoma. The CDR3 sequence is CASSLAAYNEQFF. CDR3 in DNA: TGTGCCAGCAGTTTAGCAGCCTACAATGAGCAGTTCTTC.